Listed here is a single T cell receptor beta chain. The sample comes from a study of T cells in Graves' hyperthyroidism and ophthalmopathy. Amplified TCR beta CDR3 regions came from RNA transcripts. RT-PCR in the first round (using the HTBI primer set) targeted the TCR CDR3. TCRdb processed the multiplex PCR reads anew with MiXCR; each CDR3 protein has one entry. The profile shows 300,000 to 450,000 distinct CDR3 sequences, about a sixth of them singletons. The sequence was collected from a woman aged 25 to 39 with Graves' hyperthyroidism that later progressed to Graves' ophthalmopathy. The sample was blood.

CDR3 protein: CASSVDRGRTGELFF. The CDR3 DNA sequence: TGTGCCAGCAGTGTAGACAGGGGGCGGACCGGGGAGCTGTTTTTT. V usage is TRBV27 and J usage is TRBJ2-2; 10 nucleotides line up with TRBD1. The germline V gene has CDR1 MNHEY and CDR2 SMNVEV (reference sequence). V was clipped by 5 bases and J by 5 bases; unmatched bases: 5. This CDR3 contains 15 residues.